The next 17 T cell receptor beta chains were all read from a single sample in a study of CD8 T cells in ankylosing spondylitis. In TCRdb, the 5' RACE reads were re-called with MiXCR into one record per CDR3 protein. The sample holds approximately 220,000 distinct CDR3 sequences, over 9.5% seen once. The sequencing input was blood, either unsorted or a sorted T cell fraction (not recorded which). Every receptor here comes from a male donor with ankylosing spondylitis or in good health (not recorded which).

The CDR3 loop is CSARPSWVGEQYF. DNA for the CDR3: TGCAGTGCTCGACCGAGCTGGGTGGGTGAGCAGTACTTC. The genes are TRBV20-1 and TRBJ2-7; no clear D gene. V was shortened by 5 bases and J by 7 bases, with 18 bases between the two germline ends. This CDR3 comprises 13 residues. Per germline, CDR1 DFQATT and CDR2 SNEGSKA (reference sequence).

This clonotype showed up many times. J is TRBJ1-2 and V is TRBV12-3 or TRBV12-4; possible D gene TRBD1, 5 bases. V was cut by 2 bases and J by 6 bases, with 10 bases left in between. There are 13 residues in the CDR3. The CDR3 sequence is CASSLPPGDGYTF. The CDR3 region has the DNA TGTGCCAGCAGTTTACCCCCGGGGGATGGCTACACCTTC.

This clonotype was recorded many times. The rearrangement uses TRBV20-1 and TRBJ1-2; D not certain. V dropped 3 bases and J dropped 4 bases, with 9 bases sitting between them. CDR1 is DFQATT and CDR2 is SNEGSKA in the germline V gene (reference sequence). This CDR3 spans 12 amino acids. CDR3 amino acids: CSASQESYGYTF. The CDR3 region has the DNA TGCAGTGCTAGTCAGGAAAGCTATGGCTACACCTTC.

This clonotype was seen many times. The CDR3: CASSLPGLAGAGNEQFF. The CDR3 DNA reads as TGTGCCAGCAGTCTACCGGGACTAGCGGGGGCGGGCAATGAGCAGTTCTTC. The gene calls are TRBV27 and TRBJ2-1, with 14 bases matching TRBD2. The CDR3 length is 17 residues. Germline V CDR1 and CDR2: MNHEY, SMNVEV (reference sequence). V shed 5 bases and J 6 bases; nucleotides not matched to a gene: 9.

V gene TRBV15 combines with J gene TRBJ2-7; no reliable D call. Germline CDR1 and CDR2: LNHNV and YYDKDF (reference sequence). There are 16 residues in the CDR3. V gave up 0 bases and J gave up 0 bases, with 12 bases separating them. CDR3 DNA sequence: TGTGCCACCAGCAGAGATACGTTGCGGAGCTCCTACGAGCAGTACTTC. Translating it yields CATSRDTLRSSYEQYF.

This clonotype was seen at least ten times. Written as DNA, the CDR3 is TGCAGTGCTAGAGATCTCTTTACTCAGAACACCGGGGAGCTGTTTTTT. Its protein product is CSARDLFTQNTGELFF. This chain connects TRBV20-1 to TRBJ2-2; no clear D. CDR1 and CDR2 from the germline V gene are DFQATT and SNEGSKA (reference sequence). Between the trimmed V and J ends, which lost 0 bases and 1 base, there was a span of 12 bases. This CDR3 contains 16 residues.

This clonotype was recorded at least ten times. This sequence joins TRBV7-2 and TRBJ2-3; D perhaps matches TRBD1 (6 bases). Trimming shortened V by 0 bases and J by 3 bases, and 10 bases separated the two germline ends. CDR1 is SGHTA and CDR2 is FQGNSA in the germline V gene. The CDR3 is 15 amino acids. The CDR3 region has the DNA TGTGCCAGCAGCTTAGCGCAGGGGTGGACAGATACGCAGTATTTT. This encodes CASSLAQGWTDTQYF.

At least ten counts were recorded for this clonotype. The J gene is TRBJ2-7, the V gene TRBV5-1; D gene uncertain. V was trimmed by 0 bases and J by 2 bases, leaving 3 bases between them. The CDR3 is 12 residues long. The germline V gene encodes CDR1 SGHRS and CDR2 YFSETQ. DNA for the CDR3: TGCGCCAGCAGCTTGGACACCTACGAGCAGTACTTC. It yields the protein CASSLDTYEQYF. Supplemented by reference TRBV5-1 and TRBJ2-7, the full variable domain reads KAGVTQTPRYLIKTRGQQVTLSCSPISGHRSVSWYQQTPGQGLQFLFEYFSETQRNKGNFPGRFSGRQFSNSRSEMNVSTLELGDSALYLCASSLDTYEQYFGPGTRLTVT.

To note about this clonotype: A much larger clone lies one base from this, so it may be a read error. This sequence joins TRBV10-3 and TRBJ2-5; D is tentatively TRBD1 or TRBD2 (5 bases each). CDR1 ENHRY and CDR2 SYGVKD come from the germline V gene. The CDR3 consists of 13 residues. Trimming removed 3 bases at V and 1 base at J, with 6 bases between. The CDR3 is CAISDGAQETQYF. CDR3 in DNA: TGTGCCATCAGTGACGGGGCCCAAGAGACCCAGTACTTC.

V gene TRBV28 combines with J gene TRBJ1-1, with D uncertain. CDR3 length: 12 residues. Trimming took off 10 bases at V and 2 bases at J, with 11 bases between the two ends. Germline loops: CDR1 MDHEN, CDR2 SYDVKM. Here the CDR3 reads CATVGFNTEAFF. CDR3 nucleotide sequence: TGTGCCACCGTGGGATTTAACACTGAAGCTTTCTTT.

This clonotype was counted between two and nine times. V usage is TRBV3-1 and J usage is TRBJ2-7; D gene ambiguous. The CDR3 consists of 12 residues. The germline gives CDR1 LGHDT, CDR2 YNNKEL (reference sequence). Trimming shortened V by 0 bases and J by 5 bases, and 5 bases separated the two germline ends. Written as DNA, the CDR3 is TGTGCCAGCAGCCAAGAGTACCACGAGCAGTACTTC. Translating it yields CASSQEYHEQYF.

In regard to this clonotype: Being one base from a much bigger clone, this may be a read error. This sequence joins TRBV12-3 or TRBV12-4 and TRBJ1-3; D is unresolved. The CDR3 sequence is 14 residues long. The CDR3 sequence: CASSPTFEGNTTYF. The CDR3 region has the DNA TGTGCCAGCAGCCCCACGTTTGAGGGAAACACCACATATTTT.

A few counts support this clonotype. This chain links TRBV12-3 or TRBV12-4 with TRBJ1-1; D ambiguous. This CDR3 is built from 14 residues. V was cut by 5 bases and J by 4 bases, with 14 bases left in between. CDR3: CASSPSSRFTEAFF. DNA for the CDR3: TGTGCCAGCAGTCCCTCTAGCAGGTTCACTGAAGCTTTCTTT.

This clonotype has a count of ten or more. The chain carries TRBV24-1 and TRBJ2-2; D is possibly TRBD2 (6 bases). Trimming stripped 7 bases from V and 6 bases from J, with 14 bases between. CDR1 and CDR2 from the germline V gene are KGHDR and SFDVKD. This CDR3 spans 14 amino acids. The CDR3: CATSPTREAGELFF. CDR3 coding DNA: TGTGCCACCAGCCCGACAAGGGAGGCCGGGGAGCTGTTTTTT.

This clonotype was counted many times. J is TRBJ2-7 and V is TRBV2, with a possible D match to TRBD2 (7 bases). V was clipped by 6 bases and J by 5 bases, with 23 bases between them. This CDR3 has 16 amino acids. Looked up from germline, CDR1 is SNHLY and CDR2 is FYNNEI. The CDR3 sequence is CASRDRSYGEGNEQYF. The CDR3 coding sequence is TGTGCCAGCAGGGACAGAAGCTATGGGGAGGGGAACGAGCAGTACTTC.

This clonotype was counted many times. V usage is TRBV24-1 and J usage is TRBJ2-5; no clear D gene. CDR1 KGHDR and CDR2 SFDVKD come from the germline V gene. The CDR3 sequence is 12 residues long. The germline V and J ends were trimmed by 6 bases and 4 bases, with 8 bases remaining between them. The CDR3 nucleotides are TGTGCCACCAGTCCCTCTGGAGAGACCCAGTACTTC. Amino acid sequence: CATSPSGETQYF.

J is TRBJ2-6 and V is TRBV14; D gene unclear. The CDR3 contains 15 residues. V was pared by 4 bases and J by 0 bases, with 7 bases between. Germline loops: CDR1 SGHDN, CDR2 FVKESK. The DNA of the CDR3 is TGTGCCAGCAGCCCCCGGAGCTCTGGGGCCAACGTCCTGACTTTC. It codes for CASSPRSSGANVLTF.